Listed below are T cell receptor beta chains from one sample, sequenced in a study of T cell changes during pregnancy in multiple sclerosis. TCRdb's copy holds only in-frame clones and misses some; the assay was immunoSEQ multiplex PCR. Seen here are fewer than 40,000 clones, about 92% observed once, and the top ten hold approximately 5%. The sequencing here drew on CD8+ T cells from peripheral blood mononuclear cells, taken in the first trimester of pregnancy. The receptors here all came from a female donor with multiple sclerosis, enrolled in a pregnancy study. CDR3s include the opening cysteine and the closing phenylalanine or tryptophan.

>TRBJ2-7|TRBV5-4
CASSSMSASGSSFHEQYF
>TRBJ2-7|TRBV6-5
CASSYPGSYEQYF
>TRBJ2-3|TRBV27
CASSSIAQGFSEDTQYF
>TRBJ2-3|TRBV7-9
CASSDRTGEPDTQYF
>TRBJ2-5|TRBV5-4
CASRQGLAGPGLQETQYF
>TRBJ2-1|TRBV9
CASSQDSGRGSYNEQFF
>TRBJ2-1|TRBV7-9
CASGNSSGRYNEQFF
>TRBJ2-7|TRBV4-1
CASSQEPAGTGAYEQYF
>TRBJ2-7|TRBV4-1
CASSHGTNYEQYF
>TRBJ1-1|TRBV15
CATSEGDTEAFF
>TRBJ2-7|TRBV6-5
CASSPERYLLDEQYF
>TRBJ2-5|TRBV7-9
CASSLLGKSRVEETQYF
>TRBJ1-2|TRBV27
CASGMGQTFLYGYTF
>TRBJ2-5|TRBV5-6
CASSLFRGGSGETQYF
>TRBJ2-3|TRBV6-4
CASSALAGRGTDTQYF
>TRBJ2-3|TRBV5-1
CASCRGRDYSRTDTQYF
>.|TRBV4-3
CASSQDLSSGGAIYEQYF
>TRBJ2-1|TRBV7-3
CASSLGLGGGNEQFF
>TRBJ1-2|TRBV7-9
CASSSGQGAIVGYTF
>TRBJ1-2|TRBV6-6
CASIPGQGGGGYTF
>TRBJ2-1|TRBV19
CASSMGQTYNEQFF
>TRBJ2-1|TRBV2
CASSSGTSGSNEQFF
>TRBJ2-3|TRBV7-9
CASSHLAAPTDTQYF
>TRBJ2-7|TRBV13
CASSLGQVGYEQYF
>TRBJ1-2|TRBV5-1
CASSHGQGAAYGYTF
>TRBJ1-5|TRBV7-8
CASSARTGGDQPQHF
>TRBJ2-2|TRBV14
CASSQDEVRRGRVAGELFF
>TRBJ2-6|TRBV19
CASSNYRVSAGANVLTF
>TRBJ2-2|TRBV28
CASSEEKENPGELFF
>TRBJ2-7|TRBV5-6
CASSLGEREIIEQYF
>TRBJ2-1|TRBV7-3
CASSFMTSGSYNEQFF
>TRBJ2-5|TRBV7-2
CASSYIKTQYF
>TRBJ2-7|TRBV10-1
CASSDGLAGSYEQYF
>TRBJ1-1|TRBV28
CASSFPMAGWNTEAFF
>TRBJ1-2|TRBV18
CASSHRTGAGYGYTF
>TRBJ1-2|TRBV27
CASSLHPRGSHYGYTF
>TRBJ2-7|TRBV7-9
CASSLDSGSSYEQYF
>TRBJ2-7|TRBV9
CASSVGDSSYEQYF
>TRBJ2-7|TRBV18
CASSLGQSYEQYF
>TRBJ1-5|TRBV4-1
CASSHRPGTKNQPQHF
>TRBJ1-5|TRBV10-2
CASRPGHEGFQPQHF
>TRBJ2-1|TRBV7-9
CASSLGGGSYNEQFF
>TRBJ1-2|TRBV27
CASMGLSGNYGYTF
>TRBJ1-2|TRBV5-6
CASSLPNYGYTF
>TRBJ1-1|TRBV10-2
CASSDGGAPAFF
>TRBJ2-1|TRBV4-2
CASSTPSGRRDNEQFF
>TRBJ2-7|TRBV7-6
CASSLAEQGYEQYF